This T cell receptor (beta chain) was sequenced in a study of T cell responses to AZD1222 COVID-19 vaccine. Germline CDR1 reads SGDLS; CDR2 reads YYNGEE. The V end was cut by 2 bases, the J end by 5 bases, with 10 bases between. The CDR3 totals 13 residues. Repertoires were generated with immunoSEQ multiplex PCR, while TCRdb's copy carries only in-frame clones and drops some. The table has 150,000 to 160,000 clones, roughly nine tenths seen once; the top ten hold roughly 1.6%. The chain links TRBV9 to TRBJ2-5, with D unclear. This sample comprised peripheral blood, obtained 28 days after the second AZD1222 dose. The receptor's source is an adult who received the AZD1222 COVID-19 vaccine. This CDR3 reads CASSVDTKETQYF. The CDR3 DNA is TGTGCCAGCAGCGTCGACACTAAGGAGACCCAGTACTTC.